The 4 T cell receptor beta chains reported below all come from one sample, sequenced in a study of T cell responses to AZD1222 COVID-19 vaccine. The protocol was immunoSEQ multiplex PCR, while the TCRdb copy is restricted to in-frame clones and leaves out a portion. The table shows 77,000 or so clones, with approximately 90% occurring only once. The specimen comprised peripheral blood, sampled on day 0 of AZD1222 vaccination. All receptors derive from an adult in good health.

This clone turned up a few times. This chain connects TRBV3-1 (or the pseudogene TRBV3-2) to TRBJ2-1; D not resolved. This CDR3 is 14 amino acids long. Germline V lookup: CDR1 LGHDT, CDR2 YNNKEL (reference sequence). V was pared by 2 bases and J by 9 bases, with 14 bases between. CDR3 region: CASSQNNKGSEQFF. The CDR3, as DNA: TGTGCCAGCAGCCAAAATAACAAGGGTAGTGAGCAGTTCTTC.

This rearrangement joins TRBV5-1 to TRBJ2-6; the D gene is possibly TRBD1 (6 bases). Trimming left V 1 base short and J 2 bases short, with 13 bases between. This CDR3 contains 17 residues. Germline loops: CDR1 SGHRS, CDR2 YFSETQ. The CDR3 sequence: CASSLQGPTAGANVLTF. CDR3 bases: TGCGCCAGCAGCTTGCAGGGGCCCACCGCTGGGGCCAACGTCCTGACTTTC.

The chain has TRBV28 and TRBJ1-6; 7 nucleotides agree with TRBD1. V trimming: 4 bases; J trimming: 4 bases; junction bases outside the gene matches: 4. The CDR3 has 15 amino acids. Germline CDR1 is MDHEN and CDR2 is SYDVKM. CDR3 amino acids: CASSWQGEYNSPLHF. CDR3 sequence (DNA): TGTGCCAGCAGTTGGCAGGGGGAATATAATTCACCCCTCCACTTT.

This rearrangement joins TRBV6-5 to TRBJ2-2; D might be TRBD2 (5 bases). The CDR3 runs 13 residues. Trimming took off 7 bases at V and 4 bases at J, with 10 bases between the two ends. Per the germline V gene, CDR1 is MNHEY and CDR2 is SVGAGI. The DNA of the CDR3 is TGTGCCAGCAATAGCGACCTCACCGGGGAGCTGTTTTTT. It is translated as CASNSDLTGELFF.